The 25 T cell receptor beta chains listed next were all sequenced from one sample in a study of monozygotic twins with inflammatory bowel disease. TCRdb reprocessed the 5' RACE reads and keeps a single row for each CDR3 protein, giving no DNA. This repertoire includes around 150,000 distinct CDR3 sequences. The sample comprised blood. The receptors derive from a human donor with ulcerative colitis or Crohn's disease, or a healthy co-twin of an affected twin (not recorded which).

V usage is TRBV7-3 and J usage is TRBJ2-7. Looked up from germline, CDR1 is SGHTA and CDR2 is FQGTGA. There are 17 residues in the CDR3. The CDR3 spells CASSLIRVSDYSYEQYF.

The CDR3 is CASSQTGRTVTYEQYF. J is TRBJ2-7 and V is TRBV7-9; the D call from TCRdb, TRBD2, cannot be confirmed without DNA. Germline V CDR1 and CDR2: SEHNR, FQNEAQ (reference sequence). The CDR3 loop spans 16 amino acids.

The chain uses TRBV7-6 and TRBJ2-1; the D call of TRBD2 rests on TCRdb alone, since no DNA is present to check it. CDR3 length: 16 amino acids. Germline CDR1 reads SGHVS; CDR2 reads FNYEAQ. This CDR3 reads CASSSLAGDTLNEQFF.

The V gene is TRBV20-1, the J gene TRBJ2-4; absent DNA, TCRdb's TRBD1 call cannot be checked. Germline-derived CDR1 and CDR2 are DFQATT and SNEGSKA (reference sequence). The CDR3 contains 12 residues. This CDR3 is CSARGGGNIQYF.

This chain's CDR3 is CASRLNFFQTQYF. The rearrangement links TRBV7-8 to TRBJ2-5. CDR1 and CDR2 (germline): SGHVS, FQNEAQ. This CDR3 contains 13 residues.

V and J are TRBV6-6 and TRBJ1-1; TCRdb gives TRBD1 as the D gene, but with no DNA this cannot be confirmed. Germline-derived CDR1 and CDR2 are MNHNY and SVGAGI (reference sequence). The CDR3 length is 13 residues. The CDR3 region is CASRTGTGPEAFF.

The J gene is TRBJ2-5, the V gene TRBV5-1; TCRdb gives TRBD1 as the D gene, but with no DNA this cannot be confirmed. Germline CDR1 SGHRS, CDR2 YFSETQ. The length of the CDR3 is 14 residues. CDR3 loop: CASSQQGFQETQYF.

The CDR3: CASSLEMPSNEQFF. The chain carries TRBV5-1 and TRBJ2-1. Per germline, CDR1 SGHRS and CDR2 YFSETQ. CDR3 length: 14 residues.

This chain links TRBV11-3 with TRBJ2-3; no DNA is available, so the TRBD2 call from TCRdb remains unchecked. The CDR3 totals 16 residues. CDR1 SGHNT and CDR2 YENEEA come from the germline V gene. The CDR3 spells CASSLTHEAGTDTQYF.

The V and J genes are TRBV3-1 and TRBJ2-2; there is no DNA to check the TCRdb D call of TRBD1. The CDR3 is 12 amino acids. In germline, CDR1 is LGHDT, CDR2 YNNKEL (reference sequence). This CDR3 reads CASGTGTGELFF.

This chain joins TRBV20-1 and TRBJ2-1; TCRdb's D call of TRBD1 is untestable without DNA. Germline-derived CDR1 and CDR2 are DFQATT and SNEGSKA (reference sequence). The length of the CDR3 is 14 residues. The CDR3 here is CSARGPMGDNEQFF.

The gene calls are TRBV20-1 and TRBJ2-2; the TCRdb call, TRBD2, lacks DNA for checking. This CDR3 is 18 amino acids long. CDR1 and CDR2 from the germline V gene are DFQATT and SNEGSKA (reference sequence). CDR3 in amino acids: CSARGGLAGDRVVGELFF.

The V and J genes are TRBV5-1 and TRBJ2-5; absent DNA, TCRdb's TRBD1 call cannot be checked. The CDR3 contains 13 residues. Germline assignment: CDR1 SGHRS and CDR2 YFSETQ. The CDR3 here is CASRQGNGETQYF.

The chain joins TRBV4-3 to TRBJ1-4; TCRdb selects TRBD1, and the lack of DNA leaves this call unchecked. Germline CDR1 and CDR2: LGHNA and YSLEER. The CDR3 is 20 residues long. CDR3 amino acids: CASSPSRVSGQGETPEKLFF.

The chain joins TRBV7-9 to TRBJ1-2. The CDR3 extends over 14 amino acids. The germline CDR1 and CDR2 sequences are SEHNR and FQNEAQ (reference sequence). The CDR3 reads CASSSSMAGYGYTF. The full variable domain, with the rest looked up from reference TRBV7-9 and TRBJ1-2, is DTGVSQNPRHKITKRGQNVTFRCDPISEHNRLYWYRQTLGQGPEFLTYFQNEAQLEKSRLLSDRFSAERPKGSFSTLEIQRTEQGDSAMYLCASSSSMAGYGYTFGSGTRLTVV.

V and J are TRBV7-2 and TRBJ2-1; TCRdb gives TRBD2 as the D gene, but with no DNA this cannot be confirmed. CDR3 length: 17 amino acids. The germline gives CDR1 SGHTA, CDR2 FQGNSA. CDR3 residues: CASSASSGGLSYNEQFF.

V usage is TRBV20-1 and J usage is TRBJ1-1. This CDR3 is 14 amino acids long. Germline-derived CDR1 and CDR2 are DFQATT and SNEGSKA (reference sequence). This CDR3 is CSAAPGGHGTEAFF.

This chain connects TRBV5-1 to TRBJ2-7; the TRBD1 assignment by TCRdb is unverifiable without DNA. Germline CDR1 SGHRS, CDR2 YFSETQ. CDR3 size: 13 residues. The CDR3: CASSSQGFEEQYF.

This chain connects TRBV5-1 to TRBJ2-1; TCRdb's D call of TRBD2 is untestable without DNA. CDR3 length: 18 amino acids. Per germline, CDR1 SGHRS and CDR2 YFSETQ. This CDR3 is CASSLPSGRESSYNEQFF.

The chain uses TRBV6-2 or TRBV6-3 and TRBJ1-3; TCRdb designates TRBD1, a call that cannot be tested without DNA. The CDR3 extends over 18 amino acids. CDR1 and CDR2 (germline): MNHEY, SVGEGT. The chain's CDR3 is CASSYGLLQGLSGNTIYF.

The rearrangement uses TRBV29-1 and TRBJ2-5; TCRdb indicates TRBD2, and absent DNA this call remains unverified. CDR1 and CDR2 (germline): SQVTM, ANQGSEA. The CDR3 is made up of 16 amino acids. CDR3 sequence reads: CSVDVMASGPQETQYF. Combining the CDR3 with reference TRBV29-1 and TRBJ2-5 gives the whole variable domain SAVISQKPSRDICQRGTSLTIQCQVDSQVTMMFWYRQQPGQSLTLIATANQGSEATYESGFVIDKFPISRPNLTFSTLTVSNMSPEDSSIYLCSVDVMASGPQETQYFGPGTRLLVL.

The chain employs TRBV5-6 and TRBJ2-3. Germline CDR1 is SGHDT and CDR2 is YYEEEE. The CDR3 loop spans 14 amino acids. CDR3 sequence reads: CASSHGPSTDTQYF.

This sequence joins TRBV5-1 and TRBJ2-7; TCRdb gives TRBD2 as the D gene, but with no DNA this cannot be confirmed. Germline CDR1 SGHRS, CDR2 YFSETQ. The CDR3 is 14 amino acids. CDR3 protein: CASSGLAVSYEQYF.

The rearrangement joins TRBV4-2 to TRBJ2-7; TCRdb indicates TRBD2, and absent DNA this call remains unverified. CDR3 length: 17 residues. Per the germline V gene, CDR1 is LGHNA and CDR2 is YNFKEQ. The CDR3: CASSQGVTSGGKYEQYF.

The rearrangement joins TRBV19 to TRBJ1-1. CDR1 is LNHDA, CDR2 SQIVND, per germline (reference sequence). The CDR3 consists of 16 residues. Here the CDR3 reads CASSRFLFIENTEAFF.